The clone carrying this T cell receptor (beta chain) was counted only a few times. Its specificity is not known. Cultured CD4+ T cell DNA was sequenced using the Oncomine TCR Beta short-read assay. Scientists extracted genomic DNA from CD4+ T cells grown in culture. MiXCR was run by TCRdb on the PCR reads, yielding one entry per CDR3 protein. The sample holds over 15,000 distinct CDR3 sequences; nearly 50% are singletons and the top ten take 4.9%. The sample is drawn from a study of vaccination and CD4 T cells after COVID-19. Across the whole study: Controls had a CEFX pool, an HIV-1 Nef pool, or no peptide added.

V was clipped by 0 bases and J by 0 bases; unmatched bases: 11. CDR3 length equals 20 residues. From germline, CDR1 is SGHTA and CDR2 FQGNSA. Sample treatment: roughly ten-day PBMC culture with coronavirus spike peptide pools or control peptides (ViraFEST assay). Study results and limitations: Early timepoints after natural infection were not analyzed in these convalescent patients. Convalescent patients had a median roughly 86% of reactive clones appearing only post-vaccination.

The TCR originated in a human donor who had recovered from COVID-19. V is TRBV7-2 and J is TRBJ1-6, with TRBD1 matching over 7 bases. Material: CD4+ T cells from blood, cultured in vitro, obtained before SARS-CoV-2 vaccination. The chain's CDR3 is CASSLAGQMGQSSYNSPLHF. The CDR3 region has the DNA TGTGCCAGCAGCTTAGCCGGTCAGATGGGACAGAGCTCCTATAATTCACCCCTCCACTTT.